This T cell receptor (beta chain) was identified during a study of CD8+CD57+ T cells in acquired aplastic anemia. Study overall: DNA from sorted CD4+ and CD8+ cells averaged approximately 3.2 ug.

Trimming cost V 1 base and J 3 bases, with 10 bases left between them. CDR1 is LNHDA, CDR2 SQIVND, per germline (reference sequence). This CDR3 has 14 residues. TCR beta VDJ and CDR3 profiling used genomic DNA as template. TCRdb itself ran the reads through MiXCR, one entry per CDR3 protein. Of about 98,000 distinct CDR3 sequences listed, about 66% are singletons. This clonotype was seen only a few times. What it binds is not known. Notes on the study in general: Roughly 30 was the count of CD8+ CDR3 sequences that patients shared with controls.

By flow cytometry, patients selected for sequencing had shown an expansion of CD8+CD57+ cells. This chain joins TRBV19 and TRBJ2-7, with a weak D call TRBD2 (5 bases). The receptor was isolated from a human donor with aplastic anemia. The sample taken for sequencing was sorted CD4+, CD8+, or CD8+CD57+ T cells (not recorded which) from PBMCs. CDR3 sequence reads: CASSIAAGGYEQYF. CDR3 nucleotide sequence: TGTGCCAGTAGTATAGCTGCGGGCGGCTACGAGCAGTACTTC.